The rows below give T cell receptor beta chains drawn from one sample of a study of cytomegalovirus exposure and HLA in healthy donors. Assay: immunoSEQ multiplex PCR; the TCRdb copy retains only in-frame clones and omits some. The table records about 59,000 clones, about 80% of them present only once. The sequencing sample was made of PBMCs. The receptors here all came from a woman in her 40s in good health and CMV-seronegative. Each CDR3 is given with its conserved first and last residue. The order of the fields is V gene, J gene, CDR3 length, CDR3 protein.

TRBV7-2,TRBJ2-1,18,CASSFRGTSGSGYNEQFF
TRBV28,TRBJ2-7,14,CASPDSTLDYEQYF
TRBV7-3,TRBJ2-7,14,CASSLTGLAAEQYF
TRBV7-9,TRBJ1-2,12,CSSSGRAPPETF
TRBV2,TRBJ1-1,13,CASSEAGQGGAFF
TRBV4-2,TRBJ2-3,17,CASSHDPPGGRTDTQYF
TRBV10-3,TRBJ2-7,16,CAISEMTGGDSYEQYF
TRBV7-2,TRBJ1-4,15,CASSLVGTDNEKLFF
TRBV4-3,TRBJ1-1,12,CASSPPTGEAFF
TRBV5-1,TRBJ1-4,16,CASSSGTGGPGEKLFF
TRBV9,TRBJ1-1,12,CASGEVNTEAFF
TRBV25-1,TRBJ2-7,17,CASSEGGPGLAGHEQYF
TRBV30,TRBJ2-7,14,CAWSVGAGGYEQYF
TRBV14,TRBJ1-3,12,CASSRTGNTIYF
TRBV7-9,TRBJ2-7,16,CASSSRGLAGYDEQYF